What follows are 9 T cell receptor beta chains derived from one specimen sequenced in a study of blood T cell repertoires in COVID-19 (dated by TCRdb to about 2020). Preparation of the library involved the immunoSEQ multiplex PCR assay. Not all clones reach the TCRdb copy of this immuneACCESS table, which keeps in-frame sequences only. Checked studies attribute under half of the gap to unresolved V genes and leave the rest unexplained. Within this sample are tens of thousands of clones, with 65% to 90% of them counted one time only. 25% to 35% of the sample lies in the top ten. The sequenced sample was peripheral blood. The receptors here all came from an elderly woman with active or convalescent COVID-19.

J is TRBJ1-2 and V is TRBV29-1; a weak D match, TRBD1 (5 bases). This CDR3 region has 13 residues. CDR1 is SQVTM, CDR2 ANQGSEA, per germline. Deletions cut 3 bases from V and 4 bases from J, with 12 bases between. CDR3 residues: CSVEDTGIYGYTF. In DNA, the CDR3 is TGCAGCGTTGAGGATACAGGCATCTATGGCTACACCTTC.

The chain combines TRBV3-1 (or the pseudogene TRBV3-2) with TRBJ2-3; tentatively, D is TRBD2 (5 bases). The CDR3 covers 14 residues. Germline V gene data show CDR1 as LGHDT and CDR2 as YNNKEL (reference sequence). V was clipped by 0 bases and J by 9 bases, with 13 bases between them. As DNA, the CDR3 is TGTGCCAGCAGCCAAGATCGAGGGTTGGAGACGCAGTATTTT. Encoded protein: CASSQDRGLETQYF.

This sequence joins TRBV6-5 and TRBJ2-1; possible D gene TRBD2, 6 bases. The CDR3 covers 15 residues. Germline V gene data show CDR1 as MNHEY and CDR2 as SVGAGI. Trimming removed 2 bases at V and 8 bases at J, with 16 bases between. CDR3 sequence (DNA): TGTGCCAGCAGTTACAGCCCGGGGTGGGGGGATGAGCAGTTCTTC. Translated, it gives CASSYSPGWGDEQFF.

The gene calls are TRBV7-2 and TRBJ1-2, with D unclear. Germline V CDR1 and CDR2: SGHTA, FQGNSA. The CDR3 has 14 residues. The V and J ends lost 5 bases and 8 bases respectively, with 18 bases between them. The CDR3 sequence: CASSRADSFRGYTF. CDR3 coding DNA: TGTGCCAGCAGCCGCGCGGACTCCTTCAGGGGCTACACCTTC.

The chain employs TRBV7-9 and TRBJ2-7; maybe TRBD2 (5 bases). Germline values: CDR1 SEHNR, CDR2 FQNEAQ (reference sequence). Between the trimmed V and J ends, which lost 6 bases and 2 bases, there was a span of 20 bases. This CDR3 has 16 residues. The CDR3 DNA follows: TGTGCCAGCAGTCAACCCTCACTTCGGGGAACCTACGAGCAGTACTTC. The encoded protein is CASSQPSLRGTYEQYF.

The V gene is TRBV5-6, the J gene TRBJ2-7, with D hard to call. Germline V gene lookup returns CDR1 SGHDT and CDR2 YYEEEE. V dropped 1 base and J dropped 3 bases, with 11 bases sitting between them. This CDR3 spans 14 amino acids. The CDR3 nucleotides read TGTGCCAGCAGCTTGTTAGCAGCAATCTACGAGCAGTACTTC. Translation gives CASSLLAAIYEQYF.

The genes are TRBV4-3 and TRBJ1-1; 7 nucleotides align to TRBD1. Germline V gene sequence: CDR1 LGHNA, CDR2 YSLEER. This CDR3 has 15 residues. V gave up 1 base and J gave up 2 bases; unmatched junction bases: 4. The CDR3 DNA reads as TGCGCCAGCAGCCAAGTACAGGGGATTAACACTGAAGCTTTCTTT. Translated: CASSQVQGINTEAFF.

The rearrangement joins TRBV6-7 to TRBJ2-2; 13 bases are a match to TRBD2. TRBV6-7 belongs to the ORF category, with a function that is uncertain. The CDR3 sequence is 19 residues long. After removal of 5 bases from V and 9 bases from J, the junction contained 18 bases not matched to a gene. CDR3 sequence reads: CASSQRTSGGQEPIRELFF. The DNA for the CDR3 is TGTGCCAGCAGTCAAAGGACTAGCGGGGGCCAAGAACCGATCCGGGAGCTGTTTTTT.

The chain recombines TRBV28 with TRBJ1-4; a weak D match, TRBD1 (6 bases). Germline assignment: CDR1 MDHEN and CDR2 SYDVKM. The CDR3 extends over 14 amino acids. V shed 7 bases and J shed 0 bases, with 9 bases lying between them. The DNA of the CDR3 is TGTGCCAGCAACAGGGTCACAACTAATGAAAAACTGTTTTTT. This gives the protein CASNRVTTNEKLFF.